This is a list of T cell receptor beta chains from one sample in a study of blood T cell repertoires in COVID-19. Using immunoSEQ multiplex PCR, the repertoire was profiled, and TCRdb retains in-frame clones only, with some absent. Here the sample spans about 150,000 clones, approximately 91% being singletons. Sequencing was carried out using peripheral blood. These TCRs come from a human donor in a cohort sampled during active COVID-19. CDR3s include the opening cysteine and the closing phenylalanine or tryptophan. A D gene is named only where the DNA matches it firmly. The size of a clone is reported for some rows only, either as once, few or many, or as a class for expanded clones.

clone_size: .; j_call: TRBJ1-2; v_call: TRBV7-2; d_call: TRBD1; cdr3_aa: CASSARTGGLGGYTF; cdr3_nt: TGTGCCAGCAGCGCAAGGACAGGGGGCCTTGGAGGCTACACCTTC
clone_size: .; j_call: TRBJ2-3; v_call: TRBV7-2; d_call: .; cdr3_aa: CASSLDYPSTDTQYF; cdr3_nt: TGTGCCAGCAGCTTAGACTACCCTAGCACAGATACGCAGTATTTT
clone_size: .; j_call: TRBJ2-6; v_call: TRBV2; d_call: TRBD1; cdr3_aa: CASSQTGGSSGANVLTF; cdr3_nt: TGTGCCAGCAGCCAGACAGGGGGTAGCTCTGGGGCCAACGTCCTGACTTTC
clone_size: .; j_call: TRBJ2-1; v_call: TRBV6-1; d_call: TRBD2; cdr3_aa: CASSEVAGAYNEQFF; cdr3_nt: TGTGCCAGCAGTGAAGTAGCGGGAGCCTACAATGAGCAGTTCTTC
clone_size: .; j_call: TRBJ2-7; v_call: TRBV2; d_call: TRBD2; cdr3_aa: CASTGGRAEYF; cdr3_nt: TGTGCCAGCACTGGCGGGAGGGCCGAGTACTTC
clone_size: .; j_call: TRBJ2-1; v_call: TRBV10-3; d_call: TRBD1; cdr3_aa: CAISVMDRGIRQFF; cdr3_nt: TGTGCCATCAGTGTAATGGACAGGGGGATTCGTCAGTTCTTC
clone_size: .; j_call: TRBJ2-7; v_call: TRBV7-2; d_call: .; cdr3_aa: CASSLWQGGTYEQYF; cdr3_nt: TGTGCCAGCAGCTTATGGCAGGGTGGGACCTACGAGCAGTACTTC
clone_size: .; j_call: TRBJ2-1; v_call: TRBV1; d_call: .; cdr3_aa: CTSSPSPGHREQFF; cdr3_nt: TGCACCAGCAGCCCTTCCCCGGGACACCGTGAGCAGTTCTTC
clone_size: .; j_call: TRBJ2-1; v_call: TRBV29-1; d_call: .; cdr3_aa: CSAQTAEQFF; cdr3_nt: TGCAGCGCGCAGACAGCTGAGCAGTTCTTC
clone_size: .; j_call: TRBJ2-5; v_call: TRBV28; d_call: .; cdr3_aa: CASSWGLAQETQYF; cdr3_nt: TGTGCCAGCAGTTGGGGACTGGCCCAAGAGACCCAGTACTTC
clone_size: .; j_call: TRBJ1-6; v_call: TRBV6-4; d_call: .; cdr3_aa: CASRMENNSPLHF; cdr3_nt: TGTGCCAGCAGAATGGAGAATAATTCACCCCTCCACTTT
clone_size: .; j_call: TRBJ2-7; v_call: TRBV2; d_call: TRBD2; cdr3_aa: CASRDLTSGGYEQYF; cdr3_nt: TGTGCCAGCAGAGACCTGACTAGCGGGGGATACGAGCAGTACTTC
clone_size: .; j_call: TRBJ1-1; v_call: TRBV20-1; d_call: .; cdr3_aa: CSATGRAEAFF; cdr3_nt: TGCAGTGCTACAGGGAGGGCTGAAGCTTTCTTT
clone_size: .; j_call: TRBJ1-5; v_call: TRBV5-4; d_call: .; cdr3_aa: CASSLWTPDSNQPQHF; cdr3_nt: TGTGCCAGCAGCCTTTGGACACCCGATAGCAATCAGCCCCAGCATTTT
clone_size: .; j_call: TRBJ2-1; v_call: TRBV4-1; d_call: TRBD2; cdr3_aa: CASSREGGLSEQFF; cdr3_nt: TGCGCCAGCAGCCGTGAGGGAGGGTTGAGTGAGCAGTTCTTC
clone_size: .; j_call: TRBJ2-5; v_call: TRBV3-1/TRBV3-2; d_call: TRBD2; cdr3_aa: CASSRLTSGETQYF; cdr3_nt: TGTGCCAGCAGCCGATTGACTAGCGGAGAGACCCAGTACTTC
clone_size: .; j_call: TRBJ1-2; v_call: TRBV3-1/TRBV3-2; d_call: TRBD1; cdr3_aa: CASSQDVRGDGYTF; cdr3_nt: TGTGCCAGCAGCCAAGACGTCAGGGGGGATGGCTACACCTTC
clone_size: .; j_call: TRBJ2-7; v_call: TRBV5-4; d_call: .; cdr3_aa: CASSFGGPSYEQYF; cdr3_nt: TGTGCCAGCAGCTTCGGGGGGCCCTCCTACGAGCAGTACTTC
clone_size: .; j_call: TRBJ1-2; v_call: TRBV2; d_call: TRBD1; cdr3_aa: CASSTRGTAYGYTF; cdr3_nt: TGTGCCAGTAGCACGAGAGGGACAGCATATGGCTACACCTTC
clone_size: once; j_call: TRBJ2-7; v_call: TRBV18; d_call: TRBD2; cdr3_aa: CASSPPLAGGTYEQYF; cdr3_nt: TGTGCCAGCTCACCGCCTCTAGCGGGGGGTACCTACGAGCAGTACTTC
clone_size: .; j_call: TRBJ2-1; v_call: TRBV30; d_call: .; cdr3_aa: CAWSIPGSRGNEQFF; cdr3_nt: TGTGCCTGGAGCATTCCCGGGTCGAGAGGCAATGAGCAGTTCTTC
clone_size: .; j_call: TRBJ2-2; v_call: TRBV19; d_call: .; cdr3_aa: CASSIGLRFNTGELFF; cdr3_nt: TGTGCCAGTAGTATAGGGTTGCGGTTCAACACCGGGGAGCTGTTTTTT
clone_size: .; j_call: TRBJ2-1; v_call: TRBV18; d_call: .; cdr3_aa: CASSPVDRNSNEQFF; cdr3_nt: TGTGCCAGCTCACCAGTTGACAGGAACAGCAATGAGCAGTTCTTC
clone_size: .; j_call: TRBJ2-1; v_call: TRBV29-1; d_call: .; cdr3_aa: CSVEGRGKDRNEQFF; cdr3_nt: TGCAGCGTTGAAGGGCGCGGGAAGGATAGAAATGAGCAGTTCTTC
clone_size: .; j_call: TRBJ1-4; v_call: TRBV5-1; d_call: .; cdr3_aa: CASSLNAGAANEKLFF; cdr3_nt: TGCGCCAGCAGCTTGAATGCAGGGGCGGCTAATGAAAAACTGTTTTTT
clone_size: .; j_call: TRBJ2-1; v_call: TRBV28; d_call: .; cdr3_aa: CASSPIGVYRNEQFF; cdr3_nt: TGTGCCAGCAGTCCTATCGGGGTCTATAGGAATGAGCAGTTCTTC
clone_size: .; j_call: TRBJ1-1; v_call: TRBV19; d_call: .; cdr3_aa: CASSMLGEYTEAFF; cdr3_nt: TGTGCCAGTAGTATGTTAGGGGAATACACTGAAGCTTTCTTT
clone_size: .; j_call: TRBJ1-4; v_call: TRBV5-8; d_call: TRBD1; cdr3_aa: CASSSPGTGFEKLFF; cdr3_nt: TGTGCCAGCAGCTCGCCCGGGACAGGATTTGAAAAACTGTTTTTT
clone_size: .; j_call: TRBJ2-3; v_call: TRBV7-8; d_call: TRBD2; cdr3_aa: CASSIRLAGVDNTQYF; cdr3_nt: TGTGCCAGCAGCATCCGACTAGCGGGAGTTGACAATACGCAGTATTTT
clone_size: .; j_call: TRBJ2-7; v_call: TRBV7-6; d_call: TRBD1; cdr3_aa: CASSPTATGGMYEQYF; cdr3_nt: TGTGCCAGCAGCCCCACGGCGACAGGGGGCATGTACGAGCAGTACTTC
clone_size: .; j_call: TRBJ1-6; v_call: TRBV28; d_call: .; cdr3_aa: CASSLTTDPLHF; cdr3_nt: TGTGCCAGCAGTTTGACGACAGACCCCCTCCACTTT
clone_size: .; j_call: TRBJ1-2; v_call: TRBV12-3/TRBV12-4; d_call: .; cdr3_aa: CAINRGVSYGYTF; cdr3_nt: TGTGCCATCAACCGGGGGGTCTCCTATGGCTACACCTTC
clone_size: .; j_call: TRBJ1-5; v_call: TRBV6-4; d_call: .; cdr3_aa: CASVTEGEGQPQHF; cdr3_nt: TGTGCCAGCGTTACAGAGGGGGAGGGACAGCCCCAGCATTTT
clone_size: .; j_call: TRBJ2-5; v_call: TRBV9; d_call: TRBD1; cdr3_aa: CASSSRGRETQYF; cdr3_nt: TGTGCCAGCAGCAGCAGGGGGCGGGAGACCCAGTACTTC
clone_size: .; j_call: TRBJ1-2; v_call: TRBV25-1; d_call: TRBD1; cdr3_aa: CASSARDSYGYTF; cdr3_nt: TGTGCCAGCAGTGCCCGGGACAGCTATGGCTACACCTTC
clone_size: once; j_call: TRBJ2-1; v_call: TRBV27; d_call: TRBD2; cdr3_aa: CASSRLAGERNEQFF; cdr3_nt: TGTGCCAGCAGCAGACTAGCGGGAGAAAGGAATGAGCAGTTCTTC
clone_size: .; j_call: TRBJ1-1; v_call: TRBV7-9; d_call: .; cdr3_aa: CASSSLMNTEAFF; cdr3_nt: TGTGCCAGCAGCTCCTTAATGAACACTGAAGCTTTCTTT
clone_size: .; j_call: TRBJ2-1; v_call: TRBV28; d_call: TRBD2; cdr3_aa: CASHRSLAGYNEQFF; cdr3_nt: TGTGCCAGCCACAGATCGTTAGCGGGCTACAATGAGCAGTTCTTC
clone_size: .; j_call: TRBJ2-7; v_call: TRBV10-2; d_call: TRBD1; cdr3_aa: CASRTGGNYEQYF; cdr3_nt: TGCGCCAGCAGGACAGGGGGAAACTACGAGCAGTACTTC
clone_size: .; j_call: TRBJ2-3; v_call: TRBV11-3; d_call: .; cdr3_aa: CASSPSRDPSTDTQYF; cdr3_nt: TGTGCCAGCAGTCCCTCTCGGGATCCTAGCACAGATACGCAGTATTTT
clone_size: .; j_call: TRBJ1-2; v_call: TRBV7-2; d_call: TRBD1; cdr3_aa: CASSFDRVNYGYTF; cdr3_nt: TGTGCCAGCAGCTTTGACAGGGTGAACTATGGCTACACCTTC
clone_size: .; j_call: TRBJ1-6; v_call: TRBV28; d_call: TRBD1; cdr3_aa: CASSPGTGGSPLHF; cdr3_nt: TGTGCCAGCAGTCCGGGGACAGGAGGTTCACCCCTCCACTTT
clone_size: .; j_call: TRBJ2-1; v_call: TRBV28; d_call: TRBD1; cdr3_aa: CASSRTGSSYNEQFF; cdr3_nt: TGTGCCAGCAGTCGGACAGGGTCTTCCTACAATGAGCAGTTCTTC
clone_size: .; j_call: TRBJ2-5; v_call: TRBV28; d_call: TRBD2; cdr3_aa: CASSLAGGLIETQYF; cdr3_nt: TGTGCCAGCAGTTTGGCGGGGGGGCTAATCGAGACCCAGTACTTC
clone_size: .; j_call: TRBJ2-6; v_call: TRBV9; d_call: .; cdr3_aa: CASSAGVSGANVLTF; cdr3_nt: TGTGCCAGCAGCGCCGGGGTCTCTGGGGCCAACGTCCTGACTTTC
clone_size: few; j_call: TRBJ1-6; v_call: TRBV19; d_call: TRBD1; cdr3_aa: CASSISGQGNSPLHF; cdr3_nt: TGTGCCAGTAGTATCTCCGGACAGGGCAATTCACCCCTCCACTTT
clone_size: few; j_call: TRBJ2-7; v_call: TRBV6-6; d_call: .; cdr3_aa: CASSYSLGGLEQYF; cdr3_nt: TGTGCCAGCAGTTACTCGCTAGGGGGTTTGGAGCAGTACTTC
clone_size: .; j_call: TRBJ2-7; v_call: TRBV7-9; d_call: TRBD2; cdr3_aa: CASSSLAGGLYEQYF; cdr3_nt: TGTGCCAGCAGCTCGCTAGCGGGAGGGCTCTACGAGCAGTACTTC
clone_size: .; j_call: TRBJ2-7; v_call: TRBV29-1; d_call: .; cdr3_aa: CSVGLRQSHEQYF; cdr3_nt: TGCAGCGTCGGATTACGACAGTCCCACGAGCAGTACTTC
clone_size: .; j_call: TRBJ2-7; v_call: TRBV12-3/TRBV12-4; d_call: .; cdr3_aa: CASSRDWLSEQYF; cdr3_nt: TGTGCCAGCAGTCGGGACTGGCTCTCCGAGCAGTACTTC
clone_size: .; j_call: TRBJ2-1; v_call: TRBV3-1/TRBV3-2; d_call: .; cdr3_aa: CASSQPPLAGLVNEQFF; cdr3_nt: TGTGCCAGCAGCCAACCCCCCCTTGCGGGGCTAGTCAATGAGCAGTTCTTC
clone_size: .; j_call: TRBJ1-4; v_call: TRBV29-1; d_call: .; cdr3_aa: CSVNAGFGKLFF; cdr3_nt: TGCAGCGTTAACGCGGGCTTTGGGAAACTGTTTTTT
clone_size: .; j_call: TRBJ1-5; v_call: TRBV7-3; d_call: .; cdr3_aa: CASSLQSNQPQHF; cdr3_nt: TGTGCCAGCAGCTTGCAGAGCAATCAGCCCCAGCATTTT
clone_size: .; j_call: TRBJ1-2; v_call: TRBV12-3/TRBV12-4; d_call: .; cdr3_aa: CASSPAVYGYTF; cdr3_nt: TGTGCCAGCAGCCCCGCGGTCTATGGCTACACCTTC
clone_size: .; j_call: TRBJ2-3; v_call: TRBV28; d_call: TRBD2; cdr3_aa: CASSPPGLAGIHTQYF; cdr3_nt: TGTGCCAGCAGCCCCCCGGGCCTAGCGGGAATTCATACGCAGTATTTT